A selection of T cell receptor beta chains follows, all from one sample in a study of control samples from healthy donors and cancer patients. Clones were read by immunoSEQ multiplex PCR, and TCRdb kept only the in-frame ones, dropping some. The sample has 150,000 to 200,000 clones; approximately 90% are singletons. Material for sequencing was blood. These receptors were obtained from a man in his thirties or forties in good health. Both conserved end residues are part of each CDR3. A D gene is named only where the DNA matches it firmly. Rows may omit the clone size; those that give it use once, few, many or a size class.

CDR3 DNA	CDR3 protein	clone size	J gene	V gene	D gene
TGTGCCAGCAGTTTATGGGGGAGCAATAGCAATCAGCCCCAGCATTTT	CASSLWGSNSNQPQHF	-	TRBJ1-5	TRBV28	-
TGTGCCAGCAGCTTTTCTAGTGGGGGGGAAGCTTTCTTT	CASSFSSGGEAFF	-	TRBJ1-1	TRBV7-9	-
TGTGCCAGCAGTTACGGGGGGAAGGGAGATACGCAGTATTTT	CASSYGGKGDTQYF	-	TRBJ2-3	TRBV6-2/TRBV6-3	-
TGTGCCAGCAGCCAAGGATCGCAATTAGGCTACACCTTC	CASSQGSQLGYTF	-	TRBJ1-2	TRBV14	-
TGTGCCAGCAGTTACTCCCCACCCTCAACCGCTTTCTTT	CASSYSPPSTAFF	-	TRBJ1-1	TRBV6-5	-
TGTGCCAGCAGGGGGAGCTATGGCTACACCTTC	CASRGSYGYTF	-	TRBJ1-2	TRBV27	-
TGTGCCAGCAGCTTAGAGGGTATAGGAACAGGGGGTATCAATGAGCAGTTCTTC	CASSLEGIGTGGINEQFF	-	TRBJ2-1	TRBV11-3	TRBD1
TGTGCCAGTAGTGTTATCTCCCAAATCCCCCCCGGGCCCCAGCATTTT	CASSVISQIPPGPQHF	-	TRBJ1-5	TRBV19	-
TGTGCCAGCAGCCAAGGGCCCTCCCGGGAGACCCAGTACTTC	CASSQGPSRETQYF	-	TRBJ2-5	TRBV14	-
TGTGCCAGCAGAGCGGGAGGGAGCTCCTACGAGCAGTACTTC	CASRAGGSSYEQYF	few	TRBJ2-7	TRBV6-5	TRBD2
TGTGCCAGCAGTCAAAGACAGGGTTTAGAGACCCAGTACTTC	CASSQRQGLETQYF	-	TRBJ2-5	TRBV6-5	TRBD1
TGTGCCAGCAGCTTCCGTAATGAGCAGTTCTTC	CASSFRNEQFF	once	TRBJ2-1	TRBV11-3	-
TGTGCCGCAGGCGGGGTAGGTTCACCCCTCCACTTT	CAAGGVGSPLHF	-	TRBJ1-6	TRBV3-1/TRBV3-2	-
TGTGCCAGCAGTCCAACCTTTCCGTACGAGCAGTACTTC	CASSPTFPYEQYF	-	TRBJ2-7	TRBV27	-
TGTGCCAGCAGCTTGGGGGCCCTAGGCGAGCAGTACTTC	CASSLGALGEQYF	-	TRBJ2-7	TRBV5-6	-
TGTGCCAGCAGCCAGGGACAGAGTAATGAAAAACTGTTTTTT	CASSQGQSNEKLFF	-	TRBJ1-4	TRBV7-9	TRBD1
TGTGCCACCAGTGATCCCGGACAGGGGGCAAATGAGCAGTTCTTC	CATSDPGQGANEQFF	-	TRBJ2-1	TRBV24-1	TRBD1